The rows below give T cell receptor beta chains drawn from one sample of a study of T cells in Graves' hyperthyroidism and ophthalmopathy. One entry per CDR3 protein, called by TCRdb with MiXCR from the multiplex PCR reads. The sample lists around 180,000 distinct CDR3 sequences, approximately 15% occurring once. The material sequenced was blood. The receptor source for this set is a woman between 50 and 59 years old with Graves' hyperthyroidism. The CDR3 runs from the conserved cysteine through the conserved F or W. The order of the fields is V gene, clone size, J gene, CDR3 length, D gene, CDR3 DNA, CDR3 protein. The D gene is left open where the match is weak. Clone size appears in some rows only: once, few, many, or a class for an expanded clone.

V: TRBV12-3/TRBV12-4
size: many
J: TRBJ2-2
length: 14
D: .
DNA: TGTGCCAGCAGTCACGGGGGTTCCGCCGGGGAGCTGTTTTTT
CDR3: CASSHGGSAGELFF

V: TRBV11-2
size: many
J: TRBJ2-1
length: 14
D: TRBD2
DNA: TGTGCCAGCAGCTTGAGCGGGGGGTACAATGAGCAGTTCTTC
CDR3: CASSLSGGYNEQFF

V: TRBV5-1
size: many
J: TRBJ2-1
length: 17
D: TRBD2
DNA: TGCGCCAGCAGCTTGGATTGGCTAGCAAACGGGGGGAATGAGCAGTTCTTC
CDR3: CASSLDWLANGGNEQFF

V: TRBV20-1
size: once
J: TRBJ2-1
length: 15
D: TRBD2
DNA: TGCAGTGCTAGACCCCCGGGACTAGCGAGGAATGAGCAGTTCTTC
CDR3: CSARPPGLARNEQFF

V: TRBV30
size: once
J: TRBJ2-1
length: 13
D: .
DNA: TGTGCCTGGAGTGTTGCAGTCCACAATGAGCAGTTCTTC
CDR3: CAWSVAVHNEQFF

V: TRBV7-9
size: .
J: TRBJ1-2
length: 14
D: .
DNA: TGTGCCATTCCCGACCCGGAGGTAGACTATGGCTACACCTTC
CDR3: CAIPDPEVDYGYTF

V: TRBV7-2
size: many
J: TRBJ2-7
length: 15
D: .
DNA: TGTGCCAGCAGCACTCGACCCACCGACTCCTACGAGCAGTACTTC
CDR3: CASSTRPTDSYEQYF

V: TRBV7-9
size: many
J: TRBJ1-1
length: 14
D: .
DNA: TGTGCCAGCAGCTTAGAAACAGGGAACACTGAAGCTTTCTTT
CDR3: CASSLETGNTEAFF

V: TRBV10-3
size: .
J: TRBJ2-7
length: 12
D: TRBD1
DNA: TGTGCCATCAGTGAACAGGGGTGGGAGCAGTACTTC
CDR3: CAISEQGWEQYF

V: TRBV7-9
size: medium-sized
J: TRBJ1-2
length: 13
D: TRBD1
DNA: TGTGCCAGCAGCGCGGGACAGCTCTATGGCTACACCTTC
CDR3: CASSAGQLYGYTF

V: TRBV10-3
size: few
J: TRBJ2-7
length: 14
D: .
DNA: TGTGCCATCAGTGAGTGGAGCAGTTCTATCGAGCAGTACTTC
CDR3: CAISEWSSSIEQYF

V: TRBV6-1
size: many
J: TRBJ2-7
length: 14
D: .
DNA: TGTGCCAGCACTTGGAACAGGGAAGCCGCAGGGCAGTACTTC
CDR3: CASTWNREAAGQYF

V: TRBV14
size: many
J: TRBJ1-1
length: 14
D: .
DNA: TGTGCCAGCAGCCAAGATTTGGGGGACACTGAAGCTTTCTTT
CDR3: CASSQDLGDTEAFF

V: TRBV7-2
size: many
J: TRBJ1-1
length: 15
D: .
DNA: TGTGCCAGCAGCTTAATGGGGCCAAGTAACACTGAAGCTTTCTTT
CDR3: CASSLMGPSNTEAFF

V: TRBV7-9
size: .
J: TRBJ1-6
length: 15
D: .
DNA: TGTGCCAGCAGCCTTGGGACATTTAGGGATTCACCCCTCCACTTT
CDR3: CASSLGTFRDSPLHF

V: TRBV11-3
size: .
J: TRBJ1-1
length: 14
D: .
DNA: TGTGCCAGCAGCCAAGTCGTGAGGGGTTCTGAAGCTTTCTTT
CDR3: CASSQVVRGSEAFF

V: TRBV7-2
size: many
J: TRBJ1-2
length: 15
D: TRBD1
DNA: TGTGCCAGCAGCACCCGGACAGGGACGAACTATGGCTACACCTTC
CDR3: CASSTRTGTNYGYTF